The 30 T cell receptor beta chains in this list originate from one sample, sequenced in a study of blood T cell repertoires in COVID-19. Only in-frame clones appear in the TCRdb table, and some are missing; sequencing was by immunoSEQ multiplex PCR. The sample consists of 70,000 to 80,000 clones, roughly 87% of them appearing once. The sequencing input was peripheral blood. These TCRs come from a woman of 80 years or more with acute or convalescent COVID-19.

The chain is built from TRBV4-1 and TRBJ1-2, with 9 bases matching TRBD1. The CDR3 runs to 14 residues. The V gene's germline CDR1 is MGHRA and CDR2 YSYEKL. With V trimmed by 2 bases and J by 7 bases, 5 bases remained unmatched. CDR3 sequence: CASSQTGGAFGYTF. The CDR3 DNA is TGCGCCAGCAGCCAAACAGGGGGCGCGTTTGGCTACACCTTC.

V gene TRBV2 combines with J gene TRBJ2-7, with D possibly TRBD1 on 6 matching bases. Trimming stripped 4 bases from V and 6 bases from J, with 13 bases between. Germline-derived CDR1 and CDR2 are SNHLY and FYNNEI. The CDR3 contains 13 residues. The CDR3 sequence is CASSVVPRGEQYF. The CDR3 DNA is TGTGCCAGCAGTGTCGTTCCCAGGGGCGAGCAGTACTTC.

The V gene is TRBV30, the J gene TRBJ2-7, with 10 bases aligning to TRBD1. The CDR3 length is 14 residues. Losses at the gene ends were 2 bases for V and 5 bases for J; bases not matched to a gene: 6. The germline V gene has CDR1 GTSNPN and CDR2 SVGIG (reference sequence). The CDR3 is CAWSTGQGFNEQYF. Here the CDR3 DNA reads TGTGCCTGGAGTACGGGACAGGGGTTCAACGAGCAGTACTTC.

V usage is TRBV6-5 and J usage is TRBJ1-1; D remains ambiguous. CDR1 and CDR2 (germline): MNHEY, SVGAGI. V lost 3 bases to trimming and J lost 0 bases, with 11 bases between them. CDR3 size: 15 residues. In DNA, the CDR3 is TGTGCCAGCAGTTATTCAGGATTCATGAACACTGAAGCTTTCTTT. Translated, it gives CASSYSGFMNTEAFF.

This rearrangement joins TRBV19 to TRBJ2-2; perhaps TRBD2 as D (5 bases). Germline loops: CDR1 LNHDA, CDR2 SQIVND (reference sequence). V lost 7 bases, J lost 6 bases, and 6 bases lay in between. The CDR3 sequence is 11 residues long. DNA of the CDR3: TGTGCCAGTATCGGGGCCGGGGAGCTGTTTTTT. It yields the protein CASIGAGELFF. The whole variable domain, remainder taken from reference TRBV19 and TRBJ2-2, is DGGITQSPKYLFRKEGQNVTLSCEQNLNHDAMYWYRQDPGQGLRLIYYSQIVNDFQKGDIAEGYSVSREKKESFPLTVTSAQKNPTAFYLCASIGAGELFFGEGSRLTVL.

The chain carries TRBV5-4 and TRBJ1-4; D possibly corresponds to TRBD1 (6 bases). The germline V gene has CDR1 SGHNT and CDR2 YYREEE (reference sequence). This CDR3 region has 16 residues. V dropped 3 bases and J dropped 4 bases, with 16 bases sitting between them. The DNA for the CDR3 is TGTGCCAGCAGCTCCTCCCAGGGGTCTGGTAATGAAAAACTGTTTTTT. Translating it yields CASSSSQGSGNEKLFF.

The genes are TRBV27 and TRBJ2-5, with 12 bases identical to TRBD1. Germline V gene lookup returns CDR1 MNHEY and CDR2 SMNVEV (reference sequence). This CDR3 contains 15 residues. V was pared by 4 bases and J by 5 bases, with 5 bases of the junction left unmatched. In DNA, the CDR3 is TGTGCCAGCAGTTCCCGGGACAGGGGGCCGGAGACCCAGTACTTC. It encodes CASSSRDRGPETQYF.

This chain connects TRBV9 to TRBJ1-5; D is unresolved. Per germline, CDR1 SGDLS and CDR2 YYNGEE. The CDR3 sequence is 15 residues long. Trimming took off 4 bases at V and 0 bases at J, with 11 bases between the two ends. CDR3 region: CASSLYSDSNQPQHF. The CDR3, as DNA: TGTGCCAGCAGCTTATACAGTGATAGCAATCAGCCCCAGCATTTT.

The chain uses TRBV12-3 or TRBV12-4 and TRBJ2-7; 7 nucleotides agree with TRBD1. J gave up 12 bases and V 4 bases, and 9 bases lay outside the gene matches. CDR3 length: 12 amino acids. The CDR3 sequence is CASSSTDRVLYF. CDR3 nucleotides: TGTGCCAGCAGTTCTACCGACAGGGTCCTGTACTTC.

V gene TRBV6-1 combines with J gene TRBJ1-3; weak D call: TRBD1 (5 bases). From germline, CDR1 is MNHNS and CDR2 SASEGT. Trimming stripped 2 bases from V and 1 base from J, with 9 bases between. This CDR3 has 15 residues. CDR3 amino acids: CASSEIKGSGNTIYF. CDR3 in DNA: TGTGCCAGCAGTGAAATAAAGGGGTCTGGAAACACCATATATTTT.

V is TRBV9 and J is TRBJ2-7, with a tentative D call TRBD2 (6 bases). Germline CDR1 is SGDLS and CDR2 is YYNGEE. This CDR3 region has 14 residues. The germline V and J ends were trimmed by 4 bases and 1 base, with 12 bases remaining between them. CDR3 in DNA: TGTGCCAGCAGCCCTTCTAGCGTTTCCTACGAGCAGTACTTC. Translation gives CASSPSSVSYEQYF.

Note on this clone: Other DNA sequences in this sample translate to the same CDR3. The V gene is TRBV9, the J gene TRBJ2-7; TRBD2 agrees at 9 bases. Germline CDR1 reads SGDLS; CDR2 reads YYNGEE. The CDR3 contains 15 residues. V shed 0 bases, J shed 6 bases, and the junction held 7 bases outside the gene matches. CDR3 DNA sequence: TGTGCCAGCAGCGTAGAGGGTGCGGGGGGGGGCGAGCAGTACTTC. Translating gives CASSVEGAGGGEQYF. The variable domain in full, completed from reference TRBV9 and TRBJ2-7, reads DSGVTQTPKHLITATGQRVTLRCSPRSGDLSVYWYQQSLDQGLQFLIQYYNGEERAKGNILERFSAQQFPDLHSELNLSSLELGDSALYFCASSVEGAGGGEQYFGPGTRLTVT.

V usage is TRBV6-5 and J usage is TRBJ2-5, with D maybe TRBD2 (5 bases). Trimming cost V 6 bases and J 10 bases, with 12 bases left between them. The CDR3 has 11 amino acids. Germline CDR1 MNHEY, CDR2 SVGAGI. The CDR3: CASRALGGQYF. The DNA for the CDR3 is TGTGCCAGCAGAGCTCTCGGAGGCCAGTACTTC.

V is TRBV6-2 or TRBV6-3 and J is TRBJ2-5, with TRBD2 identical over 12 bases. Looked up from germline, CDR1 is MNHEY and CDR2 is SVGEGT. There are 16 residues in the CDR3. Germline trimming cut 2 bases from V and 5 bases from J; bases unmatched to any gene: 6. In DNA, the CDR3 is TGTGCCAGCAGTTACGGGGCTAGCGGGAGGGTGGAGACCCAGTACTTC. Protein sequence: CASSYGASGRVETQYF.

The DNA for the CDR3 is TGTGCCAGCAGCTACACAGGAAACTATGGCTACACCTTC. Amino acids: CASSYTGNYGYTF. V is TRBV5-5 and J is TRBJ1-2; the D gene is possibly TRBD1 (5 bases). The V end was cut by 3 bases, the J end by 2 bases, with 8 bases between. Germline V CDR1 and CDR2: SGHKS, YYEKEE (reference sequence). The CDR3 is 13 residues long. Using reference TRBV5-5 and TRBJ1-2 for the parts outside the CDR3, the full variable domain is DAGVTQSPTHLIKTRGQQVTLRCSPISGHKSVSWYQQVLGQGPQFIFQYYEKEERGRGNFPDRFSARQFPNYSSELNVNALLLGDSALYLCASSYTGNYGYTFGSGTRLTVV.

This chain joins TRBV12-3 or TRBV12-4 and TRBJ2-1; no firm D call. The CDR3 consists of 12 residues. V lost 4 bases and J 9 bases, leaving 10 bases between the germline ends. The CDR3 sequence is CASSSRASEQFF. The CDR3 bases are TGTGCCAGCAGTTCCCGAGCCTCTGAGCAGTTCTTC.

The rearrangement joins TRBV7-9 to TRBJ1-2, with unresolved D. Deletions cut 1 base from V and 8 bases from J, with 8 bases between. In germline, CDR1 is SEHNR, CDR2 FQNEAQ (reference sequence). This CDR3 is built from 12 residues. CDR3 DNA: TGTGCCAGCAGCTTAGTCCGGAGGGGCTACACCTTC. It yields the protein CASSLVRRGYTF. Full variable domain (outside the CDR3, taken from reference TRBV7-9 and TRBJ1-2): DTGVSQNPRHKITKRGQNVTFRCDPISEHNRLYWYRQTLGQGPEFLTYFQNEAQLEKSRLLSDRFSAERPKGSFSTLEIQRTEQGDSAMYLCASSLVRRGYTFGSGTRLTVV.

This clone has at least ten counts. The J gene is TRBJ2-1, the V gene TRBV21-1; TRBD2 was called by the table and not checked on the DNA. TRBV21-1 is recorded as a pseudogene. The CDR3 covers 16 residues. CDR3 sequence reads: CASSKLVAGGPLEQFF. The CDR3 nucleotides read TGTGCCAGCAGCAAATTGGTAGCGGGAGGGCCGCTTGAGCAGTTCTTC.

The chain couples TRBV6-5 to TRBJ2-3, with TRBD2 matching over 15 bases. The junction had 2 bases not matched to a gene; V was cut back by 7 bases and J by 3 bases. Germline V CDR1 and CDR2: MNHEY, SVGAGI. The CDR3 extends over 15 amino acids. CDR3 region: CASTGLAGGTDTQYF. The CDR3 region has the DNA TGTGCCAGCACAGGACTAGCGGGGGGGACAGATACGCAGTATTTT.

The rearrangement uses TRBV19 and TRBJ2-7; 8 positions agree with TRBD2. V was pared by 3 bases and J by 0 bases, with 13 bases of the junction left unmatched. Germline-derived CDR1 and CDR2 are LNHDA and SQIVND (reference sequence). The CDR3 runs to 18 residues. The CDR3 nucleotides are TGTGCCAGTAGTATTTTGGGACCGCTAGCGGGCCACTCCTACGAGCAGTACTTC. It is translated as CASSILGPLAGHSYEQYF. Drawing the rest from reference TRBV19 and TRBJ2-7, the complete variable domain is DGGITQSPKYLFRKEGQNVTLSCEQNLNHDAMYWYRQDPGQGLRLIYYSQIVNDFQKGDIAEGYSVSREKKESFPLTVTSAQKNPTAFYLCASSILGPLAGHSYEQYFGPGTRLTVT.

The chain links TRBV6-6 to TRBJ1-4; 7 bases map to TRBD1. Germline CDR1 MNHNY, CDR2 SVGAGI (reference sequence). After removal of 6 bases from V and 7 bases from J, the junction contained 17 bases not matched to a gene. The length of the CDR3 is 17 residues. The CDR3 loop is CASSRQGRGPAPEKLFF. For the CDR3, the DNA is TGTGCCAGCAGCCGACAGGGAAGGGGTCCAGCCCCTGAAAAACTGTTTTTT.

This chain joins TRBV5-1 and TRBJ1-5, with TRBD1 matching 7 bases. The CDR3 length is 14 residues. In germline, CDR1 is SGHRS, CDR2 YFSETQ. Unmatched junction bases numbered 4, after V lost 4 bases and J lost 3 bases. Written as DNA, the CDR3 is TGCGCCAGCAGCCCGGGACAGTTCAATCAGCCCCAGCATTTT. The encoded protein is CASSPGQFNQPQHF.

V and J are TRBV4-1 and TRBJ1-1; D call uncertain. CDR1 and CDR2 (germline): MGHRA, YSYEKL. Deletions cut 0 bases from V and 7 bases from J, with 15 bases between. The length of the CDR3 is 15 residues. DNA of the CDR3: TGCGCCAGCAGCCAAGATCCGTTCGGGTACGGTGAAGCTTTCTTT. It specifies CASSQDPFGYGEAFF.

The genes are TRBV30 and TRBJ2-7; 9 bases map to TRBD1. The CDR3 runs to 12 residues. V lost 5 bases, J lost 4 bases, and 3 bases stayed unmatched. CDR1 is GTSNPN, CDR2 SVGIG, per germline (reference sequence). The CDR3, as DNA: TGTGCCTGGGGACAGGGGCCTTACGAGCAGTACTTC. Its translation is CAWGQGPYEQYF.

Notes on this clone: The same CDR3 also results from other DNA sequences found in this sample. The V call is TRBV5-1, the J call TRBJ2-7, with a possible D match to TRBD2 (5 bases). The length of the CDR3 is 14 residues. Germline loops: CDR1 SGHRS, CDR2 YFSETQ. The V gene lost 2 bases and the J gene lost 0 bases, with 9 bases spanning the gap. CDR3 coding DNA: TGCGCCAGCAGCTTAGGTGGGAGCTCCTACGAGCAGTACTTC. This gives the protein CASSLGGSSYEQYF.

The gene calls are TRBV7-8 and TRBJ2-7; 8 positions match TRBD2. The CDR3 contains 15 residues. The germline CDR1 and CDR2 sequences are SGHVS and FQNEAQ. V shed 8 bases and J 7 bases; nucleotides not matched to a gene: 16. This CDR3 reads CASGMLAGAIGEQYF. Here the CDR3 DNA reads TGTGCCAGCGGGATGCTAGCGGGTGCTATTGGGGAGCAGTACTTC. Full variable domain (missing parts from reference TRBV7-8 and TRBJ2-7): GAGVSQSPRYKVAKRGQDVALRCDPISGHVSLFWYQQALGQGPEFLTYFQNEAQLDKSGLPSDRFFAERPEGSVSTLKIQRTQQEDSAVYLCASGMLAGAIGEQYFGPGTRLTVT.

This chain joins TRBV5-6 and TRBJ2-1; 9 bases fit TRBD2. CDR1 and CDR2 (germline): SGHDT, YYEEEE. Trimming at V came to 0 bases and at J to 9 bases, leaving 4 bases not matched to a gene. The CDR3 loop spans 14 amino acids. CDR3 loop: CASSLAWTSVEQFF. The CDR3 DNA follows: TGTGCCAGCAGCTTGGCCTGGACTAGCGTTGAGCAGTTCTTC.

The rearrangement uses TRBV7-2 and TRBJ2-2; 7 bases map to TRBD1. The CDR3 runs to 19 residues. V lost 6 bases, J lost 0 bases, and 16 bases stayed unmatched. Germline loops: CDR1 SGHTA, CDR2 FQGNSA. CDR3 coding DNA: TGTGCCAGCAGTCTTTTGGACCTTCCAGGACAGGCGAACACCGGGGAGCTGTTTTTT. Translation gives CASSLLDLPGQANTGELFF.

This clone was counted a single time. The gene calls are TRBV9 and TRBJ2-1; 14 positions agree with TRBD2. With 0 bases clipped from V and 1 base from J, the junction kept 6 bases outside the gene matches. Germline V gene lookup returns CDR1 SGDLS and CDR2 YYNGEE. CDR3 length equals 19 residues. The CDR3 spells CASSVEGLAGVWSYNEQFF. CDR3 DNA: TGTGCCAGCAGCGTAGAGGGACTAGCGGGAGTATGGTCCTACAATGAGCAGTTCTTC. Full variable domain (remainder filled in from reference TRBV9 and TRBJ2-1): DSGVTQTPKHLITATGQRVTLRCSPRSGDLSVYWYQQSLDQGLQFLIQYYNGEERAKGNILERFSAQQFPDLHSELNLSSLELGDSALYFCASSVEGLAGVWSYNEQFFGPGTRLTVL.

The V gene is TRBV19, the J gene TRBJ2-6, with D possibly matching TRBD2 (5 bases). Trimming took 4 bases from V and 0 from J, leaving 7 bases between them. Per germline, CDR1 LNHDA and CDR2 SQIVND (reference sequence). The CDR3 loop spans 15 amino acids. The CDR3 bases are TGTGCCAGTAGTAAGGGAGTCTCTGGGGCCAACGTCCTGACTTTC. Its protein is CASSKGVSGANVLTF. The full variable domain, with the rest looked up from reference TRBV19 and TRBJ2-6, is DGGITQSPKYLFRKEGQNVTLSCEQNLNHDAMYWYRQDPGQGLRLIYYSQIVNDFQKGDIAEGYSVSREKKESFPLTVTSAQKNPTAFYLCASSKGVSGANVLTFGAGSRLTVL.